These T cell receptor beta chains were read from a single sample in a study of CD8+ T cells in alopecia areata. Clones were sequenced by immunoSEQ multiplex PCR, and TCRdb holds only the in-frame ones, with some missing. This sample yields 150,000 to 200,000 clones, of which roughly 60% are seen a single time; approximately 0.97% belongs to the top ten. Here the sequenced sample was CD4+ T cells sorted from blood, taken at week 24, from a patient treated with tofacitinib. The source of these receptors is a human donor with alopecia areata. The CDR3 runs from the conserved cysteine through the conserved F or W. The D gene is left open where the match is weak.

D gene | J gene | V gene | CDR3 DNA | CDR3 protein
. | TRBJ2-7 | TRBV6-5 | TGTGCCAGCAGCACCTTCAGTGGCTCCTACGAGCAGTACTTC | CASSTFSGSYEQYF
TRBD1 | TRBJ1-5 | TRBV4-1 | TGCGCCAGCAGCTACGGGACAGCGAATCAGCCCCAGCATTTT | CASSYGTANQPQHF
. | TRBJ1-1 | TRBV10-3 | TGTGCCATCAGTGATGTGGGGATGAACACTGAAGCTTTCTTT | CAISDVGMNTEAFF
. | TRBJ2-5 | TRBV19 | TGTGCCAGTAGTACTCAGGGAAGGGAGACCCAGTACTTC | CASSTQGRETQYF
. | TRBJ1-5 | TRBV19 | TGTGCCAGTAGTATGTGGGGGCAAGGCAATCAGCCCCAGCATTTT | CASSMWGQGNQPQHF
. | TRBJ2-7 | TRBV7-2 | TGTGCCAGCAGCTTAGATTTCTCCTACGAGCAGTACTTC | CASSLDFSYEQYF
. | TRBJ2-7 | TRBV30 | TGTGCCTGGAGTAAACCAGGGGAACAGTACTTC | CAWSKPGEQYF
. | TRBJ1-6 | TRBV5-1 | TGCGCCAGCAGCTTGGAGGCCTCCGGGTCACCCCTCCACTTT | CASSLEASGSPLHF
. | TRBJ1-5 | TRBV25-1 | TGTGCCAGCAGACCCCAGCATTTT | CASRPQHF
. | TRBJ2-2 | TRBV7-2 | TGTGCCAGCAGCTTGAGGGGAATCAACACCGGGGAGCTGTTTTTT | CASSLRGINTGELFF
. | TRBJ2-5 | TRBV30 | TGTGCCTGGAGTGAGGGGGAGACCCAGTACTTC | CAWSEGETQYF